The rows below give T cell receptor beta chains drawn from one sample of a study of response to subunit inactivated influenza vaccine. TCRdb recomputed calls from the RT-PCR reads with MiXCR, one row per CDR3 protein. The sample consists of about half a million distinct CDR3 sequences, 25% of them appearing once. The sample in question was CD4+ T cells sorted from PBMCs, obtained roughly 5 days after vaccination. Every receptor here comes from a man between 50 and 59 years old who received an inactivated influenza vaccine. The CDR3 runs from the conserved cysteine through the conserved F or W. A D gene is named only where the DNA matches it firmly. Size is stated for part of the rows, as once, few or many counts, or as a class when the clone is expanded.

J gene | V gene | clone size | D gene | CDR3 DNA | CDR3 protein
TRBJ1-1 | TRBV24-1 | few | NA | TGTGCCACCAGTGGCACGGAGGGTAACACTGAAGCTTTCTTT | CATSGTEGNTEAFF
TRBJ1-1 | TRBV5-1 | many | NA | TGCGCCAGCAGCTCCCAGGGCAGGAACACTGAAGCTTTCTTT | CASSSQGRNTEAFF
TRBJ1-5 | TRBV20-1 | once | NA | TGCAGTGCTAGACAGGGAGGGCATCAGCCCCAGCATTTT | CSARQGGHQPQHF
TRBJ2-4 | TRBV20-1 | few | NA | TGCAGTGCTAGTGGGGTGTTAGCCAAAAACATTCAGTACTTC | CSASGVLAKNIQYF
TRBJ1-1 | TRBV7-2 | few | TRBD1 | TGTGCCAGCAGCCCGACAGGGAGGGCCACTGAAGCTTTCTTT | CASSPTGRATEAFF
TRBJ2-7 | TRBV4-3 | NA | TRBD1 | TGCGCCAGCAGCCAAGATGTACAGGGGGGATACGAGCAGTACTTC | CASSQDVQGGYEQYF
TRBJ1-3 | TRBV7-9 | few | NA | TGTGCCAGCAGCTTAAGCCCCCTCGGAAACACCATATATTTT | CASSLSPLGNTIYF
TRBJ2-7 | TRBV24-1 | NA | NA | TGTGCCACCAGTGATTTGTCGAGACAGGCCAACGAGCAGTACTTC | CATSDLSRQANEQYF
TRBJ2-7 | TRBV6-5 | NA | NA | TGTGCCAGCAATTACTCTCAGGGGCCGACCTACGAGCAGTACTTC | CASNYSQGPTYEQYF
TRBJ1-4 | TRBV6-1 | NA | NA | TGTGCCAGCAAGTCCGGGGGGCGTGGGACTAATGAAAAACTGTTTTTT | CASKSGGRGTNEKLFF
TRBJ2-3 | TRBV30 | few | NA | TGTGCCTGGGGGGCCGGGACGGATACGCAGTATTTT | CAWGAGTDTQYF
TRBJ1-6 | TRBV15 | NA | TRBD1 | TGTGCCACCAGCAGGGAGACAGGGGGCATTTCACCCCTCCACTTT | CATSRETGGISPLHF
TRBJ2-5 | TRBV7-2 | few | TRBD2 | TGTGCCAGCAGCTCGGGACTAGCGGAGACCCAGTACTTC | CASSSGLAETQYF
TRBJ2-1 | TRBV6-1 | few | TRBD2 | TGTGCCAGCACCAAGGTGCGGACTAGCGGAATGGGGGAGCAGTTCTTC | CASTKVRTSGMGEQFF
TRBJ2-3 | TRBV6-1 | NA | TRBD1 | TGTGCCAGCAGTAGTTATAGACAGGGGAAAGATACGCAGTATTTT | CASSSYRQGKDTQYF
TRBJ2-1 | TRBV9 | NA | TRBD2 | TGTGCCAGCAGCGTAGGGGCGGGGGAACACAATGAGCAGTTCTTC | CASSVGAGEHNEQFF
TRBJ1-2 | TRBV7-9 | few | TRBD1 | TGTGCCAGCAGCCGACAGGGGTTGGACTATGGCTACACCTTC | CASSRQGLDYGYTF
TRBJ1-4 | TRBV4-2 | NA | NA | TGTGCCAGCAGCCAAGATTTCAGGGTCGGGGAAAAACTGTTTTTT | CASSQDFRVGEKLFF
TRBJ2-1 | TRBV7-2 | NA | TRBD2 | TGTGCCAGCGGCGGTGGGACTAGCGGGGGTCATGAGCAGTTCTTC | CASGGGTSGGHEQFF
TRBJ2-1 | TRBV24-1 | NA | NA | TGTGCCACCAGTGACCGAAGGGGGGGCCTAGGCGAGCAGTTCTTC | CATSDRRGGLGEQFF
TRBJ2-1 | TRBV12-3/TRBV12-4 | NA | NA | TGTGCCAGCAGTTTAGAAGCGTCGACAACCTACAATGAGCAGTTCTTC | CASSLEASTTYNEQFF
TRBJ1-5 | TRBV12-3/TRBV12-4 | few | NA | TGTGCCAGCAGGGGGCTTAGCAATCAGCCCCAGCATTTT | CASRGLSNQPQHF
TRBJ1-4 | TRBV4-1 | NA | NA | TGCGCCAGCAGCCGGTTCGACAGTACTAATGAAAAACTGTTTTTT | CASSRFDSTNEKLFF
TRBJ2-7 | TRBV6-5 | few | NA | TGTGCCAGCAGTTACTCTTCCAGCACCTACGAGCAGTACTTC | CASSYSSSTYEQYF
TRBJ2-3 | TRBV6-2/TRBV6-3 | few | TRBD2 | TGTGCCAGCAGTTACTCGAGAGGACTAGCGGGAGTCCCAGATACGCAGTATTTT | CASSYSRGLAGVPDTQYF
TRBJ2-7 | TRBV4-2 | few | NA | TGTGCCAGCAGCCTTTACAGGGATCCCTACGAGCAGTACTTC | CASSLYRDPYEQYF
TRBJ2-7 | TRBV28 | once | NA | TGTGCCAGCAGCACCATCAGGGCCCACGAGCAGTACTTC | CASSTIRAHEQYF
TRBJ2-1 | TRBV10-1 | NA | TRBD1 | TGCGCCAGCAGTGAAACCTACGGGACAGGGGACGACAATGAGCAGTTCTTC | CASSETYGTGDDNEQFF
TRBJ2-5 | TRBV7-9 | few | TRBD2 | TGTGCCAGCAGCCCCATCAGGACTAGCGGGACCCAAGAGACCCAGTACTTC | CASSPIRTSGTQETQYF